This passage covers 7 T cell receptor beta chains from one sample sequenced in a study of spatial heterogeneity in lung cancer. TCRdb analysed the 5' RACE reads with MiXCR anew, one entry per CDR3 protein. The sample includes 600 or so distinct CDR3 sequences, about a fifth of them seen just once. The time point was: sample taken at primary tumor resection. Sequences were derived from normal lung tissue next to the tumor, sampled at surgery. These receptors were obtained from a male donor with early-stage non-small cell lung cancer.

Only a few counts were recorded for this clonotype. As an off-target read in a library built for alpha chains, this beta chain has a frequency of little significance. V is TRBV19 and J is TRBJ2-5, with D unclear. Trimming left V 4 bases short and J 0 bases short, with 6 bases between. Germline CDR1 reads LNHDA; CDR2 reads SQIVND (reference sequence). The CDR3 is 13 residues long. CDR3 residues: CASSTNNQETQYF. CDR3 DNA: TGTGCCAGTAGTACGAACAACCAAGAGACCCAGTACTTC. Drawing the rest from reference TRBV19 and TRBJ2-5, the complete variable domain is DGGITQSPKYLFRKEGQNVTLSCEQNLNHDAMYWYRQDPGQGLRLIYYSQIVNDFQKGDIAEGYSVSREKKESFPLTVTSAQKNPTAFYLCASSTNNQETQYFGPGTRLLVL.

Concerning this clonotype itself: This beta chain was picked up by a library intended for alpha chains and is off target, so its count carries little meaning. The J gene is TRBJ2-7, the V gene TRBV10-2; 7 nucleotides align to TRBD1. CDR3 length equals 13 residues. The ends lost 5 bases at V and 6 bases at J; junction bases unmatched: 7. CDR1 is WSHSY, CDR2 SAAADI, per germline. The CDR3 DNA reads TGCGCCAGCAGTCCCGGGACAGATTGCGAGCAGTACTTC. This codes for CASSPGTDCEQYF.

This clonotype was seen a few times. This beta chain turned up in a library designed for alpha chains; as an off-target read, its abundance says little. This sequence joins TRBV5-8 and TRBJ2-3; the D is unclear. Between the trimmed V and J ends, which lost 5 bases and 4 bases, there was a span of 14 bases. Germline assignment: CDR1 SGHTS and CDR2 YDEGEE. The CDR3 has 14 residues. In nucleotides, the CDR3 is TGTGCCAGCAGGATCGTCGCAGATCCAGATACGCAGTATTTT. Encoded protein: CASRIVADPDTQYF.

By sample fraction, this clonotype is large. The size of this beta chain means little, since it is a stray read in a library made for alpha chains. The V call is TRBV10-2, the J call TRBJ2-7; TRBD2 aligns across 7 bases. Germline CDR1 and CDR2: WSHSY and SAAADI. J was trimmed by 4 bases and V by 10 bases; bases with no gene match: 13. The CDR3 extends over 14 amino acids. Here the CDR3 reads CATHGGTPVYEQYF. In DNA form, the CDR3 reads TGCGCCACCCACGGGGGGACTCCCGTATACGAGCAGTACTTC.

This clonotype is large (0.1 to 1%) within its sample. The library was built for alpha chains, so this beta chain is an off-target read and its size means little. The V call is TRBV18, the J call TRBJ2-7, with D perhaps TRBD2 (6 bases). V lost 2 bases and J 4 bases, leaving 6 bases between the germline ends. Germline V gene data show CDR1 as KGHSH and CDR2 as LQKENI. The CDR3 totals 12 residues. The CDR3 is CASSPGGYEQYF. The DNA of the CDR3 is TGTGCCAGCTCACCAGGGGGGTACGAGCAGTACTTC. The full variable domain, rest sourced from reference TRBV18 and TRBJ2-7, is NAGVMQNPRHLVRRRGQEARLRCSPMKGHSHVYWYRQLPEEGLKFMVYLQKENIIDESGMPKERFSAEFPKEGPSILRIQQVVRGDSAAYFCASSPGGYEQYFGPGTRLTVT.

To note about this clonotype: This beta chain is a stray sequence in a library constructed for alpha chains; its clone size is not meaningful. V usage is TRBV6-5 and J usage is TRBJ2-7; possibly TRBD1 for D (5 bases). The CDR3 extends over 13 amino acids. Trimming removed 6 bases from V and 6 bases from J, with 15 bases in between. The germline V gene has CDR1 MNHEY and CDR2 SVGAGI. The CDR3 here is CASSPRGLVEQYF. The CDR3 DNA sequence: TGTGCCAGCAGCCCAAGGGGCCTGGTCGAGCAGTACTTC.

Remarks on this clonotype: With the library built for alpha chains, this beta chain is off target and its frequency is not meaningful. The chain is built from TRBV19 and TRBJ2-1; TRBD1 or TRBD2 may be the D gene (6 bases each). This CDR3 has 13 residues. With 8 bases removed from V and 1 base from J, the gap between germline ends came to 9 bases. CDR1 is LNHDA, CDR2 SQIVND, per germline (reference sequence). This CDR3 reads CASGGPSYNEQFF. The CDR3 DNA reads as TGTGCCAGTGGGGGGCCTTCCTACAATGAGCAGTTCTTC.